One T cell receptor (beta chain) is described in this entry. No antigen is known for it. This CDR3 is 15 amino acids long. The germline gives CDR1 SGHRS, CDR2 YFSETQ. With 1 base clipped from V and 0 bases from J, the junction kept 4 bases outside the gene matches. These data come from a study of cytomegalovirus exposure and HLA in healthy donors. Study-wide results and limits: A later analysis found most CMV-associated TCR beta chains apparently HLA-restricted.

PCR was performed using 60 Vbeta and 13 Jbeta primers. Profiling relied on immunoSEQ multiplex PCR, and the TCRdb table lists in-frame clones only, not all of them. The sample shows roughly 230,000 clones, approximately 85% of them seen only once. The chain combines TRBV5-1 with TRBJ2-7, with 7 nucleotides matching TRBD2. The TCR originated in a girl aged 2 to 9 in good health and CMV-seronegative. The sample taken for sequencing was PBMCs. CDR3 nucleotides: TGCGCCAGCAGCTTGAGGACGGGGGGCTCCTACGAGCAGTACTTC. It specifies CASSLRTGGSYEQYF. The full variable domain, completed using reference TRBV5-1 and TRBJ2-7, is KAGVTQTPRYLIKTRGQQVTLSCSPISGHRSVSWYQQTPGQGLQFLFEYFSETQRNKGNFPGRFSGRQFSNSRSEMNVSTLELGDSALYLCASSLRTGGSYEQYFGPGTRLTVT.